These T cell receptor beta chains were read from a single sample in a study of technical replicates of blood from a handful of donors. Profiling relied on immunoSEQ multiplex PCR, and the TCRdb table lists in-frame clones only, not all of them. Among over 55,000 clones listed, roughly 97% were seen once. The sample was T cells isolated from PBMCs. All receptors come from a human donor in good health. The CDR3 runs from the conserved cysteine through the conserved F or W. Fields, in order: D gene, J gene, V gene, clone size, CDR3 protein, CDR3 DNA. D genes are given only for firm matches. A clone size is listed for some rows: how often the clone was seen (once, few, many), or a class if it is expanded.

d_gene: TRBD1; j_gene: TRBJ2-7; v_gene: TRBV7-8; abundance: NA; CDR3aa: CASSHVGLTGTGYNEQYF; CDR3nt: TGTGCCAGCAGCCATGTCGGGCTTACCGGGACAGGGTATAACGAGCAGTACTTC
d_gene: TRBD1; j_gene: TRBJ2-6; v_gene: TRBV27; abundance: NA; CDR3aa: CASSGTGTGANVLTF; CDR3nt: TGTGCCAGCTCTGGGACAGGGACTGGGGCCAACGTCCTGACTTTC
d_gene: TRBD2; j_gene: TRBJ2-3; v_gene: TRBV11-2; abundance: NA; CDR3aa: CASSLVVYLAGVGTDTQYF; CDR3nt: TGTGCCAGCAGCTTAGTTGTGTATCTAGCGGGTGTTGGCACAGATACGCAGTATTTT
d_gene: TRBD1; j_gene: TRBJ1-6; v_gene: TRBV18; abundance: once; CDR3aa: CASQRGDRGLEYNSPLHF; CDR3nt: TGTGCCAGCCAGCGCGGGGACAGGGGGCTCGAGTACAATTCACCCCTCCACTTT
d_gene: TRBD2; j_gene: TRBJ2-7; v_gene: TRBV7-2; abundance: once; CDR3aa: CASSLLAGGQGEQYF; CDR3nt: TGTGCCAGCAGCCTCTTAGCGGGGGGGCAAGGCGAGCAGTACTTC
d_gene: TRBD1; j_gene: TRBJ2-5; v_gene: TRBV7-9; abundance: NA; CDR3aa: CASSSEGTDLQETQYF; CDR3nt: TGTGCCAGCAGCTCCGAGGGGACAGACCTCCAAGAGACCCAGTACTTC
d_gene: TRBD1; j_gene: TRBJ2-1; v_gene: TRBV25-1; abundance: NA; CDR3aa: CASSDQGQKLYNEQFF; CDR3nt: TGTGCCAGCAGTGACCAGGGACAGAAACTCTACAATGAGCAGTTCTTC
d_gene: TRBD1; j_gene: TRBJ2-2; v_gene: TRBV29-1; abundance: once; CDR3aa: CSVRPGQGPEAGELFF; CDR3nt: TGCAGCGTTCGGCCGGGACAGGGGCCTGAGGCCGGGGAGCTGTTTTTT
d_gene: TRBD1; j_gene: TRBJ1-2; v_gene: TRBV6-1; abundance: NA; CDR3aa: CASSDVTGDNYGYTF; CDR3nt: TGTGCCAGCAGTGATGTGACAGGGGATAACTATGGCTACACCTTC
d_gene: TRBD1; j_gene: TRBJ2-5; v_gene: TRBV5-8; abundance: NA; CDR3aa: CASSPRTGAMETQYF; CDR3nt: TGTGCCAGCAGCCCCCGGACAGGGGCAATGGAGACCCAGTACTTC
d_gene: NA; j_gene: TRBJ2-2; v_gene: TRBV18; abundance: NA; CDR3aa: CASSPPIVTGELFF; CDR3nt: TGTGCCAGCTCACCACCTATTGTCACCGGGGAGCTGTTTTTT
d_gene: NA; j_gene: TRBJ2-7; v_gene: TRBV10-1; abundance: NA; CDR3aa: CASSGISTYEQYF; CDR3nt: TGCGCCAGCAGTGGTATCAGTACCTACGAGCAGTACTTC
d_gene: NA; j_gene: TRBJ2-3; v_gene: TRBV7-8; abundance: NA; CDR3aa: CASSFTGTFPDTQYF; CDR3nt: TGTGCCAGCAGCTTTACGGGAACGTTCCCAGATACGCAGTATTTT
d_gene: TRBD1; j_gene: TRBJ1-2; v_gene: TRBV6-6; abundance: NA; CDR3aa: CASSYSGSQGAYTF; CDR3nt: TGTGCCAGCAGTTACTCGGGCAGCCAGGGGGCCTACACCTTC
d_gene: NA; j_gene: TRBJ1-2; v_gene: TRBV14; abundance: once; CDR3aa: CASSRGGARWRGGYTF; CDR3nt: TGTGCCAGCAGTCGGGGAGGGGCGCGCTGGAGAGGTGGCTACACCTTC
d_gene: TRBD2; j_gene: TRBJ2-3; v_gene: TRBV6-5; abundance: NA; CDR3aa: CASSTPSGSTDTQYF; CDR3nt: TGTGCCAGCAGTACTCCTAGCGGGAGCACAGATACGCAGTATTTT
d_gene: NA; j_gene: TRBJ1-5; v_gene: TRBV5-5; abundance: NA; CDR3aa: CASSLAADDQPQHF; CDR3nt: TGTGCCAGCAGCTTGGCGGCGGATGATCAGCCCCAGCATTTT
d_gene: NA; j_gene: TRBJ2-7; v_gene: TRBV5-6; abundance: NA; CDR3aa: CASSFTVPVYEQYF; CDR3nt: TGTGCCAGCAGCTTCACGGTTCCCGTCTACGAGCAGTACTTC
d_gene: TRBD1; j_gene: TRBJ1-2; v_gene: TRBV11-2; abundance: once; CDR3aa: CASSPQGTGTNYGYTF; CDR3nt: TGTGCCAGCAGCCCCCAGGGGACAGGGACGAACTATGGCTACACCTTC
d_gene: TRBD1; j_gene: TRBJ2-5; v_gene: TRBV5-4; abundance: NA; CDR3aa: CASSPIPQGRQETQYF; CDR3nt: TGTGCCAGCAGCCCGATTCCACAGGGGCGCCAAGAGACCCAGTACTTC